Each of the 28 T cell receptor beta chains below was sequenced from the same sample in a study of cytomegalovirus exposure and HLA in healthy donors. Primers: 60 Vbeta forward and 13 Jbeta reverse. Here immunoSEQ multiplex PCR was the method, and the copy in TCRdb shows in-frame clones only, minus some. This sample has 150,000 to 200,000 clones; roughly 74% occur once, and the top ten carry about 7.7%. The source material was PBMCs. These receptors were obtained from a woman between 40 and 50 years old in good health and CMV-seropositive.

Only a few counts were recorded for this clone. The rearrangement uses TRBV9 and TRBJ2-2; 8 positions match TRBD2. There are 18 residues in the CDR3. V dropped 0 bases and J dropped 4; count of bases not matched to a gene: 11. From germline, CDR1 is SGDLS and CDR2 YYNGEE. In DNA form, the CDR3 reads TGTGCCAGCAGCGTAGGCCCGTCAGCGGGAGTTGCCACCGGGGAGCTGTTTTTT. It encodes CASSVGPSAGVATGELFF.

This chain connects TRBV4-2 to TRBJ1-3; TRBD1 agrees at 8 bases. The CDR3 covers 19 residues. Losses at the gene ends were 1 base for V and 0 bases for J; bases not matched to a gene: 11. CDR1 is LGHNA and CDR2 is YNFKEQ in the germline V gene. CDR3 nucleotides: TGTGCCAGCAGCCAAGCCGCTAGGACAGGGCCGATCTCTGGAAACACCATATATTTT. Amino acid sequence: CASSQAARTGPISGNTIYF.

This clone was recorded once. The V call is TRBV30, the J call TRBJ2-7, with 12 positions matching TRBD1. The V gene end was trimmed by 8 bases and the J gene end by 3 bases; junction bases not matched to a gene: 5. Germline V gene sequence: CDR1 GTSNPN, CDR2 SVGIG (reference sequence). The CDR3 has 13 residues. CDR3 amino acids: CAGRDRGLYEQYF. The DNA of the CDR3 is TGTGCCGGCCGGGACAGGGGGCTCTACGAGCAGTACTTC.

In nucleotides, the CDR3 is TGCGCCAGCAGCCCCGGGACTAGCGCCTTAGGGTACCAAGAGACCCAGTACTTC. Translated: CASSPGTSALGYQETQYF. The V call is TRBV5-1, the J call TRBJ2-5; the match to TRBD2 covers 10 bases. This CDR3 contains 18 residues. Germline V lookup: CDR1 SGHRS, CDR2 YFSETQ. V shed 4 bases and J 0 bases; nucleotides not matched to a gene: 12.

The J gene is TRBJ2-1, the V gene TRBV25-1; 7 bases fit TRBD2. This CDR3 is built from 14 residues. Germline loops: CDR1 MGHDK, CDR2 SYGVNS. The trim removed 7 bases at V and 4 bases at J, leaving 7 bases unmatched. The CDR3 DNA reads TGTGCCAGCAAGGCTAGCGGATTTTACAATGAGCAGTTCTTC. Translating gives CASKASGFYNEQFF.

CDR3 coding DNA: TGTGCCAGCTCACCGCAACAGGGTTCTTCTGGGGAGCTGTTTTTT. It yields the protein CASSPQQGSSGELFF. The genes are TRBV18 and TRBJ2-2, with D tentatively TRBD1 (6 bases). The CDR3 spans 15 residues. The V gene's germline CDR1 is KGHSH and CDR2 LQKENI. Deletions cut 3 bases from V and 8 bases from J, with 16 bases between.

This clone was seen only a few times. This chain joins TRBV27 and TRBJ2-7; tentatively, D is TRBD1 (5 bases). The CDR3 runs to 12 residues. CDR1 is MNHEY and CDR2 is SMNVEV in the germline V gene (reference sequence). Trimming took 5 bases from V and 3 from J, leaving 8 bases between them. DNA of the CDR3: TGTGCCAGCAGTCAGGGCGGCTACGAGCAGTACTTC. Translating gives CASSQGGYEQYF.

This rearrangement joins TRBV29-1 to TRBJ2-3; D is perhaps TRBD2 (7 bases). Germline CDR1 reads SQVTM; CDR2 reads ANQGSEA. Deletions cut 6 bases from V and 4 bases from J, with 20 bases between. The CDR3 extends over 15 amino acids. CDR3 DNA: TGCAGCGTCGAAAAGGGGGAGGGGCGCCCAGATACGCAGTATTTT. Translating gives CSVEKGEGRPDTQYF.

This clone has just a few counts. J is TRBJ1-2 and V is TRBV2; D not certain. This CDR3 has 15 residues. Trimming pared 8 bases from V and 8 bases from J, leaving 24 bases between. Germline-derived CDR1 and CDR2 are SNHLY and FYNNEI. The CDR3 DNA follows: TGTGCCAGCGTGGTCAGTCGTGGGGTTGGGAGAGGCTACACCTTC. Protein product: CASVVSRGVGRGYTF.

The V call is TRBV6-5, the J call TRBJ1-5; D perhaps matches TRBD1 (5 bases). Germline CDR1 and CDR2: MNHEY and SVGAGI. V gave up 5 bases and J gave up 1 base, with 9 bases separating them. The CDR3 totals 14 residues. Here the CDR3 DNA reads TGTGCCAGCAGTCGACAGTGGAGCAATCAGCCCCAGCATTTT. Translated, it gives CASSRQWSNQPQHF.

CDR3 nucleotides: TGTGCCAGTAGTACCCGGGAACCCCGGGACAGGGAAGAGACCCAGTACTTC. Translating it yields CASSTREPRDREETQYF. The chain combines TRBV19 with TRBJ2-5; 9 nucleotides align to TRBD1. The V gene end was trimmed by 4 bases and the J gene end by 3 bases; junction bases not matched to a gene: 12. CDR1 and CDR2 (germline): LNHDA, SQIVND (reference sequence). The CDR3 loop spans 17 amino acids.

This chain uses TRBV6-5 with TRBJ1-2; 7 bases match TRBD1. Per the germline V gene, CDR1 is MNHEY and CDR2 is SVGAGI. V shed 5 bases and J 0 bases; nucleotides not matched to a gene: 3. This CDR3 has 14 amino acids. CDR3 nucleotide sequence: TGTGCCAGCAGTCGACAGGGAACTAACTATGGCTACACCTTC. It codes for CASSRQGTNYGYTF.

The CDR3 DNA is TGCGCCAGCAGCTTGGCCCTATCAGGGTCGGATACGCAGTATTTT. Its translation: CASSLALSGSDTQYF. The chain has TRBV5-1 and TRBJ2-3, with D tentatively TRBD1 (5 bases). Germline lookup yields CDR1 SGHRS and CDR2 YFSETQ. The CDR3 contains 15 residues. V lost 0 bases and J lost 6, with 14 bases in between. Drawing the rest from reference TRBV5-1 and TRBJ2-3, the complete variable domain is KAGVTQTPRYLIKTRGQQVTLSCSPISGHRSVSWYQQTPGQGLQFLFEYFSETQRNKGNFPGRFSGRQFSNSRSEMNVSTLELGDSALYLCASSLALSGSDTQYFGPGTRLTVL.

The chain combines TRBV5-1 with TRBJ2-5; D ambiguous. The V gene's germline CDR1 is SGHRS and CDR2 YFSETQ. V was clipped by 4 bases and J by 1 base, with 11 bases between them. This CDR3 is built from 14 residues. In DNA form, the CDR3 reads TGCGCCAGCAGCCGTACTACCTCCCAAGAGACCCAGTACTTC. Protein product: CASSRTTSQETQYF.

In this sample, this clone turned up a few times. CDR3 DNA: TGTGCCAGCAGTATTTCTCAGGGCACTGAAGCTTTCTTT. This codes for CASSISQGTEAFF. This chain joins TRBV2 and TRBJ1-1; tentative D call: TRBD1 (5 bases). The ends were cut back, 5 bases at V and 4 bases at J, with 11 bases in the middle. The CDR3 contains 13 residues. CDR1 is SNHLY, CDR2 FYNNEI, per germline.

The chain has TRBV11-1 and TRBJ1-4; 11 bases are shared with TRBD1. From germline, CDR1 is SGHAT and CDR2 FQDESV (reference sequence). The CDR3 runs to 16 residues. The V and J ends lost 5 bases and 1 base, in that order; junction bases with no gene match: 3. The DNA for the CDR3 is TGTGCCAGCAGCCGGACAGGGGGCAGAACTAATGAAAAACTGTTTTTT. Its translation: CASSRTGGRTNEKLFF.

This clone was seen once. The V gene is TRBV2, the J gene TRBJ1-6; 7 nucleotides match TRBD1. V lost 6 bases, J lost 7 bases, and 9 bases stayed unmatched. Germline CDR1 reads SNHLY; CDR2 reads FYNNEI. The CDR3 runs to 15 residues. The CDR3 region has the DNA TGTGCCAGCAGAGAACAGGGGTTGGGGAATTCACCCCTCCACTTT. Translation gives CASREQGLGNSPLHF.

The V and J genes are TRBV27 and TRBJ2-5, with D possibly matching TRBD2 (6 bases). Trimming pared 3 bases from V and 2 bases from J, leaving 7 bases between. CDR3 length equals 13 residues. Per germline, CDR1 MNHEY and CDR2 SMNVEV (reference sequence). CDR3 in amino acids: CASSFSGQETQYF. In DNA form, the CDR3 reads TGTGCCAGCAGTTTTAGCGGACAAGAGACCCAGTACTTC.

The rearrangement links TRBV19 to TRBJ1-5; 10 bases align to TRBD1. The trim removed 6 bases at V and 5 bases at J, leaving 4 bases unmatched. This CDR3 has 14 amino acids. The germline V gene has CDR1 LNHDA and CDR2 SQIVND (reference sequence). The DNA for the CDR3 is TGTGCCAGTAGGCGACAGGGGGCCGATCAGCCCCAGCATTTT. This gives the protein CASRRQGADQPQHF.

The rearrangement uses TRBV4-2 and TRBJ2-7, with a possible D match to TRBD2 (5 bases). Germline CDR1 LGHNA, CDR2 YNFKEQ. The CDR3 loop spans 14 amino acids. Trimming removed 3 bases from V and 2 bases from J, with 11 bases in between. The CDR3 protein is CASSQLTGTYEQYF. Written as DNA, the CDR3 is TGTGCCAGCAGCCAGTTGACGGGGACCTACGAGCAGTACTTC.

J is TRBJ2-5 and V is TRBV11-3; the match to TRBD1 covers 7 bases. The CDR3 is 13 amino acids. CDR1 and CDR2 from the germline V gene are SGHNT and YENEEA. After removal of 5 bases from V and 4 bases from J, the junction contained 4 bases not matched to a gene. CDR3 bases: TGTGCCAGCAGCCCAACAGGGGTAGAGACCCAGTACTTC. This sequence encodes CASSPTGVETQYF.

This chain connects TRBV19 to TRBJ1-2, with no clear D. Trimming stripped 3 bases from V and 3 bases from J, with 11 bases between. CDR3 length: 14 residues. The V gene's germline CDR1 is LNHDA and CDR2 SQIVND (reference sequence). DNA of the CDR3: TGTGCCAGTAGTATTAGTCTAACCGACTATGGCTACACCTTC. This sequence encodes CASSISLTDYGYTF.

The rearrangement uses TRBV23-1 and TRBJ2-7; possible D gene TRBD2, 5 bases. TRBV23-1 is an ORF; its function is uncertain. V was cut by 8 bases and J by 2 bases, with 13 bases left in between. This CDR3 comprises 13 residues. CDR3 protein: CASGPGRPYEQYF. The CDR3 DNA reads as TGCGCCAGCGGGCCGGGGAGACCCTACGAGCAGTACTTC.

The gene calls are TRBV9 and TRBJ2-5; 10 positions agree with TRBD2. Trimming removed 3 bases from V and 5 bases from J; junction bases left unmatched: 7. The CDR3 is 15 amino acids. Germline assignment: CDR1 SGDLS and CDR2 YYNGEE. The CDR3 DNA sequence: TGTGCCAGCAGCGGTCTAGCGGGAGAAATTGAGACCCAGTACTTC. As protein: CASSGLAGEIETQYF.

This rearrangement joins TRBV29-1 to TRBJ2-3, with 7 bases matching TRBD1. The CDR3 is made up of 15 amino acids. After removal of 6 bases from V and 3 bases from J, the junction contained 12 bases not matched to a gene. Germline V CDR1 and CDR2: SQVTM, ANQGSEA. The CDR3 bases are TGCAGCGTGACTCCCGACAGGGAAGGGACAGATACGCAGTATTTT. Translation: CSVTPDREGTDTQYF.

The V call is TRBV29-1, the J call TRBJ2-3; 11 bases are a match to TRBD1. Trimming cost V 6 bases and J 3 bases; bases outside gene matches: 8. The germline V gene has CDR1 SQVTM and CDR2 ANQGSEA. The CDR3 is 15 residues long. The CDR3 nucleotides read TGCAGCGTGAGACCCGGGACAGGGGGTACAGATACGCAGTATTTT. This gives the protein CSVRPGTGGTDTQYF.

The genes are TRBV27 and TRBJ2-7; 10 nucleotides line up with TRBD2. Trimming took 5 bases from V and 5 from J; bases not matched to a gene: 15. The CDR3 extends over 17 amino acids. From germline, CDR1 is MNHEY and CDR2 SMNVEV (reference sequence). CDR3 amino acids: CASSRRLAGVGLNEQYF. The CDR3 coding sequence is TGTGCCAGCAGTCGCCGCCTAGCGGGAGTCGGCTTGAACGAGCAGTACTTC.

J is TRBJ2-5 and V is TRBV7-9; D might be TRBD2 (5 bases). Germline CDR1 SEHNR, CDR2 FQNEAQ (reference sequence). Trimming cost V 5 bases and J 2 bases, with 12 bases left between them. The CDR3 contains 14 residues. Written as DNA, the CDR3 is TGTGCCAGCAGCGCGTCGGGAAATCAAGAGACCCAGTACTTC. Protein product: CASSASGNQETQYF.